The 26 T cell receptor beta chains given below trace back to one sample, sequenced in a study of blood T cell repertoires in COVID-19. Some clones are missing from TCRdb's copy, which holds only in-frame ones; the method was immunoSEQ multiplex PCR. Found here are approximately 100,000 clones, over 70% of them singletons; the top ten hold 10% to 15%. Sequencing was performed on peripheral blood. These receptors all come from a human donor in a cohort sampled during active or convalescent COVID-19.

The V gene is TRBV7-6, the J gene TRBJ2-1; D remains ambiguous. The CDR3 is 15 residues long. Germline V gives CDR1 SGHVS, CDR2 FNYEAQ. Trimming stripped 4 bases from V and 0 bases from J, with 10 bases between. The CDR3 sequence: CASSSEPSSYNEQFF. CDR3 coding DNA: TGTGCCAGCAGCTCCGAACCGAGCTCCTACAATGAGCAGTTCTTC.

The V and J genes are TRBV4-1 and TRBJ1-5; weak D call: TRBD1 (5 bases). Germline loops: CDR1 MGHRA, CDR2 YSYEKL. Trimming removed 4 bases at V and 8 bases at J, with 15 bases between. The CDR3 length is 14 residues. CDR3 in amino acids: CASSLDKPLEPQHF. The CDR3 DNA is TGCGCCAGCAGCCTGGACAAACCCTTGGAGCCCCAGCATTTT.

DNA of the CDR3: TGTGCCAGCAGCATACTAGCGGGGGAGGTCTACGAGCAGTACTTC. Its translation: CASSILAGEVYEQYF. This sequence joins TRBV28 and TRBJ2-7, with 11 bases identical to TRBD2. The CDR3 sequence is 15 residues long. V shed 6 bases and J 3 bases; nucleotides not matched to a gene: 7. The germline CDR1 and CDR2 sequences are MDHEN and SYDVKM.

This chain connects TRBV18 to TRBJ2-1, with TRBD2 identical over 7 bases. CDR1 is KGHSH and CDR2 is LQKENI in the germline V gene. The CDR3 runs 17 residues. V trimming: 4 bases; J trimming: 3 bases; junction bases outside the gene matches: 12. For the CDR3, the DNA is TGTGCCAGCTCACTTTCCCCGGGCAGCGGGGTCTACAATGAGCAGTTCTTC. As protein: CASSLSPGSGVYNEQFF.

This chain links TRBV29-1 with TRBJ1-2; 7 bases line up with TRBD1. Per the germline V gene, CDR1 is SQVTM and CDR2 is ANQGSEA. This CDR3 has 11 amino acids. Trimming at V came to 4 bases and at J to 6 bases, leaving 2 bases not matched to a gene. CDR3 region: CSVVRGNGYTF. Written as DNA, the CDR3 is TGCAGCGTTGTCAGGGGGAATGGCTACACCTTC.

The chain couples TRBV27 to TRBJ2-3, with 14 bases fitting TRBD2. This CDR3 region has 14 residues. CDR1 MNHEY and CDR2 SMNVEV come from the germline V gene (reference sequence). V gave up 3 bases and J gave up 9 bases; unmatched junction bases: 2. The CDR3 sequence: CASSLGLAGVTQYF. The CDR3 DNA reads TGTGCCAGCAGTTTGGGACTAGCGGGGGTGACGCAGTATTTT.

CDR3 in amino acids: CASSVHPGGDTQYF. The CDR3 coding sequence is TGTGCCAGCAGCGTACACCCAGGGGGTGATACGCAGTATTTT. V usage is TRBV9 and J usage is TRBJ2-3, with 7 bases lining up with TRBD1. The CDR3 spans 14 residues. Looked up from germline, CDR1 is SGDLS and CDR2 is YYNGEE. J lost 6 bases, V lost 1 base, and 5 bases had no gene match.

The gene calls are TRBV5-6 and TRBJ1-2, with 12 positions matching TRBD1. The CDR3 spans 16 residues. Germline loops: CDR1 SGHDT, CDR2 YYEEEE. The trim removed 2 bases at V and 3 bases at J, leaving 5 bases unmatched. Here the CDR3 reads CASSLDGTGGDYGYTF. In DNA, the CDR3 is TGTGCCAGCAGCTTAGACGGGACAGGGGGCGACTATGGCTACACCTTC.

In DNA form, the CDR3 reads TGTGCCAGCAGCTTCGGGTTGAACACTGAAGCTTTCTTT. It codes for CASSFGLNTEAFF. V gene TRBV7-9 combines with J gene TRBJ1-1, with D unclear. From germline, CDR1 is SEHNR and CDR2 FQNEAQ (reference sequence). This CDR3 contains 13 residues. V was cut by 3 bases and J by 0 bases, with 5 bases left in between.

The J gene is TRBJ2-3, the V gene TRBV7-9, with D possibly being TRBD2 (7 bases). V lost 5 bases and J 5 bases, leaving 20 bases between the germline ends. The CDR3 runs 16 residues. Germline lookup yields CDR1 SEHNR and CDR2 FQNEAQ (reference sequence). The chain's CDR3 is CASSPRRRGPGDTQYF. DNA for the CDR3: TGTGCCAGCAGCCCGCGGAGGCGGGGGCCGGGAGATACGCAGTATTTT.

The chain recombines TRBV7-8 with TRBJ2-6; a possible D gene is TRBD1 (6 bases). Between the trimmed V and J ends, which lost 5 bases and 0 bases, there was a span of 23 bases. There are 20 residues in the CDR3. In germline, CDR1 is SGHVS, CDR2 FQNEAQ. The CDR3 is CASSRGAYRDLLSGANVLTF. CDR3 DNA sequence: TGTGCCAGCAGCCGAGGAGCTTACAGGGATCTCCTCTCTGGGGCCAACGTCCTGACTTTC.

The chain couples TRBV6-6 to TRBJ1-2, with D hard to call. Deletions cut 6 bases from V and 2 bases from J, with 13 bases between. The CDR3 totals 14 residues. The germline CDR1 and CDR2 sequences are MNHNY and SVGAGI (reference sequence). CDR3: CASSYTRENYGYTF. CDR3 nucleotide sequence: TGTGCCAGCAGCTACACTAGAGAGAACTATGGCTACACCTTC.

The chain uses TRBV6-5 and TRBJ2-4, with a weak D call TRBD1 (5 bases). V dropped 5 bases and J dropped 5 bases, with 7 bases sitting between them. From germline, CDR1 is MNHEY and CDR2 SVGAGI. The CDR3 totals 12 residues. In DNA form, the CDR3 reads TGTGCCAGCAGTCTGACAGAAAACATTCAGTACTTC. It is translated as CASSLTENIQYF.

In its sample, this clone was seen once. The CDR3 DNA follows: TGTGCCAGCAGCGTAGGCGATAAAGATTCACCCCTCCACTTT. Protein sequence: CASSVGDKDSPLHF. The rearrangement links TRBV9 to TRBJ1-6; D call uncertain. The germline V gene has CDR1 SGDLS and CDR2 YYNGEE. Deletions cut 0 bases from V and 8 bases from J, with 9 bases between. The CDR3 totals 14 residues.

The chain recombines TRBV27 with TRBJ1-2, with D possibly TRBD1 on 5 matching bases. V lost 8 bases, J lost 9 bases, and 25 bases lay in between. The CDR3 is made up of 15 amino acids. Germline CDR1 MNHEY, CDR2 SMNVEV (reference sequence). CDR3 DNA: TGTGCCAGCTCCCTCGAATCGACAGCCCCCGGCCGCTACACCTTC. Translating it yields CASSLESTAPGRYTF.

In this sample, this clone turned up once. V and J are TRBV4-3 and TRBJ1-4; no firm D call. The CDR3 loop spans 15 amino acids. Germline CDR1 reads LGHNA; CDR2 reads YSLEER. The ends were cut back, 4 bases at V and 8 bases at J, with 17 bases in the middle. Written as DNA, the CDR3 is TGCGCCAGCAGCCGGAACCCTAGAGGAGGGGAAAAACTGTTTTTT. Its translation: CASSRNPRGGEKLFF.

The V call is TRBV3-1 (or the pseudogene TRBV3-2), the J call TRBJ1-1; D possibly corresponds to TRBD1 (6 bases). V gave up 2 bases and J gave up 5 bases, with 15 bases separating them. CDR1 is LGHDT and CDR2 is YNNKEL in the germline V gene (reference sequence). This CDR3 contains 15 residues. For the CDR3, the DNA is TGTGCCAGCAGCCAATCACAGGGTCGTAAGACTGAAGCTTTCTTT. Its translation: CASSQSQGRKTEAFF.

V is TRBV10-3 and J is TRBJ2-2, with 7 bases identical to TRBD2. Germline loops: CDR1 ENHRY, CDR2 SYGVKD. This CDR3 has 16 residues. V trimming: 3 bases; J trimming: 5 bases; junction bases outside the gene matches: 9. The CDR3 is CAISDPPWGGTGELFF. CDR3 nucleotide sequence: TGTGCCATCAGTGACCCCCCCTGGGGGGGAACCGGGGAGCTGTTTTTT.

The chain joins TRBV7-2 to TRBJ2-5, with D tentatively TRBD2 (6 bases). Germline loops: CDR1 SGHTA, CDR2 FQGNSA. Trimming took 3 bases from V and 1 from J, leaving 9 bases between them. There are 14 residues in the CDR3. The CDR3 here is CASSFVRGQETQYF. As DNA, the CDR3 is TGTGCCAGCAGCTTCGTGCGGGGCCAAGAGACCCAGTACTTC.

CDR3: CASSRPPAGEWSYNEQFF. The CDR3 DNA follows: TGTGCCAGCAGCCGTCCCCCGGCAGGGGAGTGGTCCTACAATGAGCAGTTCTTC. The gene calls are TRBV5-6 and TRBJ2-1; a possible D gene is TRBD1 (6 bases). Germline-derived CDR1 and CDR2 are SGHDT and YYEEEE. This CDR3 comprises 18 residues. The V and J ends lost 4 bases and 1 base respectively, with 21 bases between them.

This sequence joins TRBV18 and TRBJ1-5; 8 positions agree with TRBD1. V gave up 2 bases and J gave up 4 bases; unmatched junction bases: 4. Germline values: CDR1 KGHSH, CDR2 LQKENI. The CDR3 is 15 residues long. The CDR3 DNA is TGTGCCAGCTCACCAGGACAGGGCGAGAATCAGCCCCAGCATTTT. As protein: CASSPGQGENQPQHF. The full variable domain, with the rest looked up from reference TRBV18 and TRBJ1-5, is NAGVMQNPRHLVRRRGQEARLRCSPMKGHSHVYWYRQLPEEGLKFMVYLQKENIIDESGMPKERFSAEFPKEGPSILRIQQVVRGDSAAYFCASSPGQGENQPQHFGDGTRLSIL.

CDR3 loop: CASTLGQGEGYTF. CDR3 DNA: TGCGCCAGCACCCTAGGACAGGGCGAAGGCTACACCTTC. V usage is TRBV10-2 and J usage is TRBJ1-2; 8 nucleotides match TRBD1. CDR3 length equals 13 residues. The V and J ends lost 7 bases and 8 bases, in that order; junction bases with no gene match: 9. Looked up from germline, CDR1 is WSHSY and CDR2 is SAAADI.

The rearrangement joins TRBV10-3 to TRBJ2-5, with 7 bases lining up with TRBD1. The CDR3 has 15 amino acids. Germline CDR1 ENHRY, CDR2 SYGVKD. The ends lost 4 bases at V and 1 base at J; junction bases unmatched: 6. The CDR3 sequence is CAISGGTATQETQYF. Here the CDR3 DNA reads TGTGCCATCAGTGGTGGGACAGCGACCCAAGAGACCCAGTACTTC.

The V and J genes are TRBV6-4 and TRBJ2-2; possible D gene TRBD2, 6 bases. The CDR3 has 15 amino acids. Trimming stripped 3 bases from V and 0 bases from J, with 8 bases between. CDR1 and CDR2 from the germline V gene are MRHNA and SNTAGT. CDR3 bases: TGTGCCAGCAGTGAGGAGGGGACGAACACCGGGGAGCTGTTTTTT. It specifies CASSEEGTNTGELFF.

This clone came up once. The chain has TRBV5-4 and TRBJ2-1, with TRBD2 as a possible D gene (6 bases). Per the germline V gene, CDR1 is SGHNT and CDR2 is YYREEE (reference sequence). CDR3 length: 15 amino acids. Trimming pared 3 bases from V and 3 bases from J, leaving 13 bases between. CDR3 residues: CASSSPSAVYNEQFF. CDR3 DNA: TGTGCCAGCAGCTCCCCTAGCGCAGTCTACAATGAGCAGTTCTTC.

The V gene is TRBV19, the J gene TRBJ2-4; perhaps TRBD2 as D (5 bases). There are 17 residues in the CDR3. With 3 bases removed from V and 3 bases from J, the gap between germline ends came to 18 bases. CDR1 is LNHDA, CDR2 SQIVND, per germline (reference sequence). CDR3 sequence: CASSMDWSAGVKNIQYF. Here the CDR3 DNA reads TGTGCCAGTAGTATGGATTGGTCTGCCGGGGTCAAAAACATTCAGTACTTC.